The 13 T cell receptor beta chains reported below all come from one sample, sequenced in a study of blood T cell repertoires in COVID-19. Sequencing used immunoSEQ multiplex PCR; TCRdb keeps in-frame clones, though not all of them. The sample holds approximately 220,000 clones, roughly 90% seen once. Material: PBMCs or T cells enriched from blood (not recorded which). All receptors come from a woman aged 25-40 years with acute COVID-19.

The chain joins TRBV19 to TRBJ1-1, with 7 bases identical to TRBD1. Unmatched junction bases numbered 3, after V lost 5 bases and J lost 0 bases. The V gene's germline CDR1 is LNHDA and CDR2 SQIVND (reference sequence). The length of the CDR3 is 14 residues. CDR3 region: CASSEQGLNTEAFF. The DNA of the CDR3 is TGTGCCAGTAGTGAACAGGGGTTGAACACTGAAGCTTTCTTT.

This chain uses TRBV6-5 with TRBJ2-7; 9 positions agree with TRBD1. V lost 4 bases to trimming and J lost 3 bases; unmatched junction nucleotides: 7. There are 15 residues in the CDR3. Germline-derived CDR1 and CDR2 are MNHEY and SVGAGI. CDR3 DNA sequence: TGTGCCAGCAGTTTACAGGGGGCGAACGACTACGAGCAGTACTTC. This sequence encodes CASSLQGANDYEQYF.

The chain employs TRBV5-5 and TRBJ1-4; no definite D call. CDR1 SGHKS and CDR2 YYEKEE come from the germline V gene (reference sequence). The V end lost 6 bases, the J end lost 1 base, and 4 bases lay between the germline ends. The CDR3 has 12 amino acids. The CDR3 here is CASTGTNEKLFF. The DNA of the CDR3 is TGTGCCAGCACGGGAACTAATGAAAAACTGTTTTTT.

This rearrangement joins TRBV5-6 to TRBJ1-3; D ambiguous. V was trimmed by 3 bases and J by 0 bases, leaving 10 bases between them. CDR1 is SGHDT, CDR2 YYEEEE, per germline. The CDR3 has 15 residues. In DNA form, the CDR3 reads TGTGCCAGCAGCTCTCGACACAGCTCTGGAAACACCATATATTTT. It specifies CASSSRHSSGNTIYF.

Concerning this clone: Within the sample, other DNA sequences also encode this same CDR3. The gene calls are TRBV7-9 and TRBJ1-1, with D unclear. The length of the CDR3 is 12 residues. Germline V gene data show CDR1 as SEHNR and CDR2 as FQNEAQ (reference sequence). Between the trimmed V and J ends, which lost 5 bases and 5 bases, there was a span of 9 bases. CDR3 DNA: TGTGCCAGCAGCCCGGGAGGGACTGAAGCTTTCTTT. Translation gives CASSPGGTEAFF. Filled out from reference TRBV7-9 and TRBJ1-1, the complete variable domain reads DTGVSQNPRHKITKRGQNVTFRCDPISEHNRLYWYRQTLGQGPEFLTYFQNEAQLEKSRLLSDRFSAERPKGSFSTLEIQRTEQGDSAMYLCASSPGGTEAFFGQGTRLTVV.

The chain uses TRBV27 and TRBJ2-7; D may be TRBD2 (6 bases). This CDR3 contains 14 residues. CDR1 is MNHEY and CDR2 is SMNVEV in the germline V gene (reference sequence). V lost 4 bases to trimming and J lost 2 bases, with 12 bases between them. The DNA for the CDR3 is TGTGCCAGCAGTTGGGGACTCCGAGCCTACGAGCAGTACTTC. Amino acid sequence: CASSWGLRAYEQYF.

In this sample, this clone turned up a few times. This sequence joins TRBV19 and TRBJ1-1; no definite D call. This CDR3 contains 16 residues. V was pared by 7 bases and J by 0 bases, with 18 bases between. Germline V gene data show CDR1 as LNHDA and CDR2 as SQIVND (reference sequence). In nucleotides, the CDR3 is TGTGCCAGTACCATCCAGGTTCAGCTCATGAACACTGAAGCTTTCTTT. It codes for CASTIQVQLMNTEAFF.

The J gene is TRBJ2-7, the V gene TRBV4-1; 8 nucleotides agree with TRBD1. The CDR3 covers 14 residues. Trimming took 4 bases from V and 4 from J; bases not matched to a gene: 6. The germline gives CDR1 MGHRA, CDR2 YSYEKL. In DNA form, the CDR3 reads TGCGCCAGCAGCCTAACAGGGGGTAGTTACGAGCAGTACTTC. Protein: CASSLTGGSYEQYF.

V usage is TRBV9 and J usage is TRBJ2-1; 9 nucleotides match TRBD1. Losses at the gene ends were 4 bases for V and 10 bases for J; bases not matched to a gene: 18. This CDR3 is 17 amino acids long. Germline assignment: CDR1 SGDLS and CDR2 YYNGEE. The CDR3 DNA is TGTGCCAGCAGCCCCCGCGGGGACAGGGTGTCCGGGGACGAGCAGTTCTTC. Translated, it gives CASSPRGDRVSGDEQFF.

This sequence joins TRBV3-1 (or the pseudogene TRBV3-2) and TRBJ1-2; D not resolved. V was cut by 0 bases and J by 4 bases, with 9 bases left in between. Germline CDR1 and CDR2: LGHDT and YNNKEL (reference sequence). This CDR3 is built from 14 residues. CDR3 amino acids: CASSQEGSGYGYTF. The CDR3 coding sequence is TGTGCCAGCAGCCAAGAGGGGAGCGGCTATGGCTACACCTTC.

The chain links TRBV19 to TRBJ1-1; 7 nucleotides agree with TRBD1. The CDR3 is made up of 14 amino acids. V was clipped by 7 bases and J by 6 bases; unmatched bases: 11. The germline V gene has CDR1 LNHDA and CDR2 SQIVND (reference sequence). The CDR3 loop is CASTQGGGIAEAFF. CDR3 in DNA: TGTGCCAGTACTCAAGGGGGCGGGATCGCTGAAGCTTTCTTT.

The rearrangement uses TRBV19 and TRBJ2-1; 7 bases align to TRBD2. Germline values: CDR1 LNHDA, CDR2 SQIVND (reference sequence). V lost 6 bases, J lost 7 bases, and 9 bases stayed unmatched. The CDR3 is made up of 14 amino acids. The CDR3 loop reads CASRWAGVGNEQFF. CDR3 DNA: TGTGCCAGTAGGTGGGCGGGGGTTGGTAATGAGCAGTTCTTC.

CDR3 amino acids: CASSQDRESRNTIYF. The CDR3 DNA sequence: TGTGCCAGCAGCCAAGACAGGGAATCAAGAAACACCATATATTTT. The chain couples TRBV7-9 to TRBJ1-3; 7 bases fit TRBD1. The CDR3 covers 15 residues. Trimming took 5 bases from V and 5 from J; bases not matched to a gene: 9. CDR1 is SEHNR, CDR2 FQNEAQ, per germline (reference sequence).